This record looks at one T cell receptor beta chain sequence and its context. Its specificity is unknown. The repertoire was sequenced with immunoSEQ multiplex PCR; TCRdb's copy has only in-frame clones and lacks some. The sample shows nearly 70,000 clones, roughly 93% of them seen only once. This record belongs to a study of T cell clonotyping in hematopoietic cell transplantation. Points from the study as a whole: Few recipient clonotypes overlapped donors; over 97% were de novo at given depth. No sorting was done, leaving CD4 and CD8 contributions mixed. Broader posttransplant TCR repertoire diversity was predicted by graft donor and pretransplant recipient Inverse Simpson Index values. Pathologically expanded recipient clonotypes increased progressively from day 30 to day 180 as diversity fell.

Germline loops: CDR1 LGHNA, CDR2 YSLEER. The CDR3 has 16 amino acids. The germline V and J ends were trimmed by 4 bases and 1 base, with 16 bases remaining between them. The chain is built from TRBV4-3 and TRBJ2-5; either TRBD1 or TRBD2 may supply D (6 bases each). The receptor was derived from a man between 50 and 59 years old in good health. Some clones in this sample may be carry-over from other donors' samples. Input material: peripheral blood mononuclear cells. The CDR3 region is CASSRTPGAVQETQYF. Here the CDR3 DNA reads TGCGCCAGCAGCCGAACGCCGGGGGCCGTCCAAGAGACCCAGTACTTC.